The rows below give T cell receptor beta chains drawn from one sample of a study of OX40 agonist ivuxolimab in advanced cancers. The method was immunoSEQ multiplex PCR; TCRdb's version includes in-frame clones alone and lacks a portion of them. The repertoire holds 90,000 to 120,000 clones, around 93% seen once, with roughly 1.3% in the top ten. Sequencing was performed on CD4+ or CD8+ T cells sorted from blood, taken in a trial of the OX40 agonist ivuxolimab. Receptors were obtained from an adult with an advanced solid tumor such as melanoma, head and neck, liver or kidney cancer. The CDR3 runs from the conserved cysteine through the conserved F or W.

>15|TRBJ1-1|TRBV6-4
CASSDSGGFYTEAFF
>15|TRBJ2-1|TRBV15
CATSTFPAPYNEQFF
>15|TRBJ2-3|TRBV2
CASSEDRIGTDTQYF
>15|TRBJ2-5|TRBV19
CASSPREGRQETQYF
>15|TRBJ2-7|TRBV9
CASSPRQGHSYEQYF
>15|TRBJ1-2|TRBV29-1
CSVLRQGAGPYGYTF
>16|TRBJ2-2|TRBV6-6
CASSHEGTGMNGELFF
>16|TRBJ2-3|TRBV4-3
CASSQDGAGGADTQYF
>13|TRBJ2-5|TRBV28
CASTFPKAETQYF
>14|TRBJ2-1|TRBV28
CASSLSSGDNEQFF
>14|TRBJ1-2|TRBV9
CASSVGWLIYGYTF
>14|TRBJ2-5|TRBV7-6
CASSLGSTQETQYF
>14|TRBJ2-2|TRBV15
CATSRDGDTGELFF
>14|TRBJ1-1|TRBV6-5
CASTTGGGQSEAFF
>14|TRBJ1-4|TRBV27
CASSEDRGNEKLFF
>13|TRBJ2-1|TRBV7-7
CASSLARGHEQFF
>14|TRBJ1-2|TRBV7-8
CASSRTEKVFGYTF
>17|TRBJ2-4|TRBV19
CASREIAGGRAKNIQYF
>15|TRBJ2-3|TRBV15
CATRILGTLTDTQYF
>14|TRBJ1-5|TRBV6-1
CASSDNRGNQPQHF
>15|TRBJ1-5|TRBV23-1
CASSQGRQGVQPQHF
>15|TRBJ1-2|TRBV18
CASSPLERGDYGYTF
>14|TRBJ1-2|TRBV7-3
CASSSVLIKGGYTF
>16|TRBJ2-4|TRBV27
CASSLVAGEAKNIQYF
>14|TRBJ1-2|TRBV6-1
CASSDANGGYGYTF
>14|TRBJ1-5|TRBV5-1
CASSPGVPNQPQHF
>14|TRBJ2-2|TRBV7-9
CASRVDGTTGELFF
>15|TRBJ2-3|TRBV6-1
CASSAQREGGGTQYF
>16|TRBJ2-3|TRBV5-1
CASSFGGRGRADTQYF
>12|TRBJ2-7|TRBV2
CASSPRGDEQYF
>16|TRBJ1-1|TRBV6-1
CASSEGRQLMNTEAFF
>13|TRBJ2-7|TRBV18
CASSLTKVDEQYF
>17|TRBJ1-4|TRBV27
CASSPTAKKATNEKLFF
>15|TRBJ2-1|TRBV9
CASSPRLWMGNEQFF
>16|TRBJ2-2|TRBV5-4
CASSWGLLSGTGELFF
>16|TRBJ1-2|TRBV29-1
CSPLTAGRPANYGYTF
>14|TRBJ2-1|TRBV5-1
CASSLGTGGNEQFF
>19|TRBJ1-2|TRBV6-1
CASSEFSLQATGGSYGYTF
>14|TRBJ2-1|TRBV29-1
CSVSPGQNNNEQFF
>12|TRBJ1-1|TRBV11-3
CASSLVSTEAFF
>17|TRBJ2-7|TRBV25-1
CASSEPGELAGRYEQYF
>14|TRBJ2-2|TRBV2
CASRGQGETGELFF
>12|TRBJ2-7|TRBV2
CASATGTYEQYF
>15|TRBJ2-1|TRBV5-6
CASSLTLVRRNEQFF
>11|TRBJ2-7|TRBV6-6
CASSSQGEQYF
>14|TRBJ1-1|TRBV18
CASSTGTENTEAFF
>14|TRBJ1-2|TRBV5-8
CASSFMGHNYGYTF
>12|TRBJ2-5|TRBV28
CASSLSPQEQYF
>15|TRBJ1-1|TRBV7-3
CASSPDRNMNTEAFF
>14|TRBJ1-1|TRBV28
CASSFSRGQTEAFF
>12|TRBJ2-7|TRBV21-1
CASSKRLYEQYF
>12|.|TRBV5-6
CASSFSSYEQYF
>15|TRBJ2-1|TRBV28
CASSPPSLSYNEQFF
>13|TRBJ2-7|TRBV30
CAWSRTGLYEQYF